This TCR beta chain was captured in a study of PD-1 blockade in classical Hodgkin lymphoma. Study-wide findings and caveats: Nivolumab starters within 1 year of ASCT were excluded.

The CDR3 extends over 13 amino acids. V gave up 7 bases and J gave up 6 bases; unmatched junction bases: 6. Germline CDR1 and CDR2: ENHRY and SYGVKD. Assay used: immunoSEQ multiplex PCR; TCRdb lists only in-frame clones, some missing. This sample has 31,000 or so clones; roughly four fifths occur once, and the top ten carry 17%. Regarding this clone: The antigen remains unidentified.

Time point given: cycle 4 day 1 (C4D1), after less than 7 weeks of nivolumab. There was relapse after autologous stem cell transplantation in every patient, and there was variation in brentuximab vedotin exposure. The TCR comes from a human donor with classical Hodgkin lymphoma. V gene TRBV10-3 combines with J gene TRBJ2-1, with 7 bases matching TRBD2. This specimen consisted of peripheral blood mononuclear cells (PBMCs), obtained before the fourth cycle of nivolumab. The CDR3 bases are TGTGCCATCACCGGGACTATTTCCAATGAGCAGTTCTTC. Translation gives CAITGTISNEQFF.